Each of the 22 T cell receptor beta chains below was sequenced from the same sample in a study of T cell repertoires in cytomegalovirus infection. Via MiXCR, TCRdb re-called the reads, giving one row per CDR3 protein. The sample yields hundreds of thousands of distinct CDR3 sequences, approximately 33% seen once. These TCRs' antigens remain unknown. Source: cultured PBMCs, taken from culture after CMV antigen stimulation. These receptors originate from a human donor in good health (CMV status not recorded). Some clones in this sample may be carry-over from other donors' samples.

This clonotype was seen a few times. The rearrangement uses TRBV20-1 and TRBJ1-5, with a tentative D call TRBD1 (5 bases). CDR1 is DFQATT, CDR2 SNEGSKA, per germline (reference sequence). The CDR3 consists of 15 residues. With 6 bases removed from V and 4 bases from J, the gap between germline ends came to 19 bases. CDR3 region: CSATPGTVPNQPQHF. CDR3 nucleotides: TGCAGTGCAACACCCGGGACTGTGCCTAATCAGCCCCAGCATTTT.

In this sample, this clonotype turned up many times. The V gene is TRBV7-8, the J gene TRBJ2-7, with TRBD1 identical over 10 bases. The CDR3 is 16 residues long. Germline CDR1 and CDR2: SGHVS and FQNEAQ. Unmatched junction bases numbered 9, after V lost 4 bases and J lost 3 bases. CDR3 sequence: CASSSSSGTGVYEQYF. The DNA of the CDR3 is TGTGCCAGCAGCTCCTCCTCCGGGACAGGGGTCTACGAGCAGTACTTC.

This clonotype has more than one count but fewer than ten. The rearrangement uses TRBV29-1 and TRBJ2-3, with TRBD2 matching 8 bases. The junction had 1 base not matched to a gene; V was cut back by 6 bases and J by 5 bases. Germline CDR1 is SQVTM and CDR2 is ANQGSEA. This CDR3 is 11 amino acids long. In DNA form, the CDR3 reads TGCAGCGTCGGGAGGGTAGATACGCAGTATTTT. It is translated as CSVGRVDTQYF.

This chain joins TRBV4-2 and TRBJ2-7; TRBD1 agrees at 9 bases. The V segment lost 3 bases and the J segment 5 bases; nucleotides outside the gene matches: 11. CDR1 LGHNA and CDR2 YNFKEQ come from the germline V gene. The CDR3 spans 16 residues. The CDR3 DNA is TGTGCCAGCAGCCATCTAACCGGGACAGGGCTTAACGAGCAGTACTTC. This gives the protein CASSHLTGTGLNEQYF.

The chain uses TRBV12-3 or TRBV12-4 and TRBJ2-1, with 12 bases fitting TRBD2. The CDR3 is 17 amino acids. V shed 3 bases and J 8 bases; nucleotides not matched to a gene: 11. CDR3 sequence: CASSFFLTSGSEDEQFF. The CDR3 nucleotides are TGTGCCAGCAGTTTCTTCTTGACTAGCGGGAGTGAAGATGAGCAGTTCTTC.

The CDR3 bases are TGTGCCAGCAGCCGACCCAAGGGGGAGCCCGACAATGAGCAGTTCTTC. Its translation is CASSRPKGEPDNEQFF. The V and J genes are TRBV3-1 and TRBJ2-1; TRBD1 is a possible D gene (6 bases). The V and J ends lost 4 bases and 5 bases respectively, with 18 bases between them. The CDR3 loop spans 16 amino acids. Per germline, CDR1 LGHDT and CDR2 YNNKEL (reference sequence).

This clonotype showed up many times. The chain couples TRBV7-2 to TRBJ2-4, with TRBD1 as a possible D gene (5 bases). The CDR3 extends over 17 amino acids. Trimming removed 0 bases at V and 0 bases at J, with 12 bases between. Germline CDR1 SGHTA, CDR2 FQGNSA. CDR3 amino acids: CASSLAPTALAKNIQYF. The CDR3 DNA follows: TGTGCCAGCAGCTTAGCGCCGACAGCCCTAGCCAAAAACATTCAGTACTTC.

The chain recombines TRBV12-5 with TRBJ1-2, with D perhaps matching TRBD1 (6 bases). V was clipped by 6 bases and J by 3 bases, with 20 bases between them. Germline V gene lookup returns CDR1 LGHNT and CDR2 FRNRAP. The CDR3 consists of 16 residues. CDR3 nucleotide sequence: TGTGCTAGTGGGCGAGAGTTCGAGGACAGTGACTATGGCTACACCTTC. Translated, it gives CASGREFEDSDYGYTF.

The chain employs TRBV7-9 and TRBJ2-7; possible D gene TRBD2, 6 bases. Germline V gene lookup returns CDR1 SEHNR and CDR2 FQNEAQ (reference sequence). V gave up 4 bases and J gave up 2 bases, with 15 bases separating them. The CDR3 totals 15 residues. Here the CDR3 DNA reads TGTGCCAGCAGCTCCGGGCGGGGAGACACCTACGAGCAGTACTTC. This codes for CASSSGRGDTYEQYF.

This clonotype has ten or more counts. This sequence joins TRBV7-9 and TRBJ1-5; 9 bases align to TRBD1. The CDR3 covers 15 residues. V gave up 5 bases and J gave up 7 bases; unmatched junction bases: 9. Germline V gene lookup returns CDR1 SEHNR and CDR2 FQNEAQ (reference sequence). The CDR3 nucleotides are TGTGCCAGCAGCGCCCGGACAGGGGTTGGGCAGCCCCAGCATTTT. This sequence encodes CASSARTGVGQPQHF.

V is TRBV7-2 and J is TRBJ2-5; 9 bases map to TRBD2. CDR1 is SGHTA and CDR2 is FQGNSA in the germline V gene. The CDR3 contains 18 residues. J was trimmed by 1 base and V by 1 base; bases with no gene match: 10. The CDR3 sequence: CASSLGGSGSRGQETQYF. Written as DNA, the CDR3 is TGTGCCAGCAGCTTAGGGGGTAGCGGGAGTAGGGGCCAAGAGACCCAGTACTTC.

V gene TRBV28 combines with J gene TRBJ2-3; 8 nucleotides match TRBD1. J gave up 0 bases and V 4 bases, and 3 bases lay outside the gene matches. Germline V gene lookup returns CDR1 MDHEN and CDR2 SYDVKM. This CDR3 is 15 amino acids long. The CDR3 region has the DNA TGTGCCAGCAGTTGGGACAGGCATAGCACAGATACGCAGTATTTT. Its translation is CASSWDRHSTDTQYF.

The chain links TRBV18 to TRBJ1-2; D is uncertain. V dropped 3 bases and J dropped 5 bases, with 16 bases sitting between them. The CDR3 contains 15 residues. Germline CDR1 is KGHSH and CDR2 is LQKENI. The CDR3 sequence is CASSPVMDGSYGYTF. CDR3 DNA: TGTGCCAGCTCACCCGTGATGGACGGCTCGTATGGCTACACCTTC. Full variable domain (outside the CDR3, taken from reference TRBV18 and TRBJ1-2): NAGVMQNPRHLVRRRGQEARLRCSPMKGHSHVYWYRQLPEEGLKFMVYLQKENIIDESGMPKERFSAEFPKEGPSILRIQQVVRGDSAAYFCASSPVMDGSYGYTFGSGTRLTVV.

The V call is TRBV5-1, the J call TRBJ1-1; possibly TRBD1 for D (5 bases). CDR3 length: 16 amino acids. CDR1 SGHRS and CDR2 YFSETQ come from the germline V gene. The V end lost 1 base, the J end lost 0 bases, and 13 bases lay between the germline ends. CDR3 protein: CASSLPVAGMNTEAFF. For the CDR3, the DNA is TGCGCCAGCAGCTTGCCTGTGGCAGGGATGAACACTGAAGCTTTCTTT.

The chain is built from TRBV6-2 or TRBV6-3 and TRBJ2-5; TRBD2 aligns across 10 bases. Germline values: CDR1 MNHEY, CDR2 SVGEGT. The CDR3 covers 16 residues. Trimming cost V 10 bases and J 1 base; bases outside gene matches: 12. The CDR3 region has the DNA TGTGCCACCCAACGCGGGGGACTAGCGCTCCAAGAGACCCAGTACTTC. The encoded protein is CATQRGGLALQETQYF.

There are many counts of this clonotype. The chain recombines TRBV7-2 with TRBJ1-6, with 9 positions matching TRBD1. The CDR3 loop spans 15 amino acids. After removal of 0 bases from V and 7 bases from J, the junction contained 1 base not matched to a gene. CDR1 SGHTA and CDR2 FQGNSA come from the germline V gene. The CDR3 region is CASSLAGTGNSPLHF. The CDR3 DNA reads TGTGCCAGCAGCTTAGCCGGGACAGGGAATTCACCCCTCCACTTT.

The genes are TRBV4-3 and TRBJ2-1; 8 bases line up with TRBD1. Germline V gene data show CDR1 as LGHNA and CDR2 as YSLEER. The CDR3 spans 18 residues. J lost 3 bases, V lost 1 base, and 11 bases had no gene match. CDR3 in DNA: TGCGCCAGCAGCCAAGTAGGGACAGGTGGGTCCTTCTACAATGAGCAGTTCTTC. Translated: CASSQVGTGGSFYNEQFF.

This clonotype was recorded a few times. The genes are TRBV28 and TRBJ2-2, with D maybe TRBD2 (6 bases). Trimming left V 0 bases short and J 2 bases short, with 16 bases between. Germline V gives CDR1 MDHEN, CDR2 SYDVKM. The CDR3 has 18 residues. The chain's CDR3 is CASSLWSGGVGNTGELFF. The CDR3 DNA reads TGTGCCAGCAGTTTATGGTCCGGGGGAGTCGGAAACACCGGGGAGCTGTTTTTT.

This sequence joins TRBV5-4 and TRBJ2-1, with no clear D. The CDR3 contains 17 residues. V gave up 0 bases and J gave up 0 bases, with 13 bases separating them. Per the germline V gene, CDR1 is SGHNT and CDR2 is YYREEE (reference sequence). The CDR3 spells CASSLAAASASYNEQFF. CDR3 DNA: TGTGCCAGCAGCTTGGCCGCGGCCTCAGCCTCCTACAATGAGCAGTTCTTC. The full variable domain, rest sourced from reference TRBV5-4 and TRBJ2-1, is ETGVTQSPTHLIKTRGQQVTLRCSSQSGHNTVSWYQQALGQGPQFIFQYYREEENGRGNFPPRFSGLQFPNYSSELNVNALELDDSALYLCASSLAAASASYNEQFFGPGTRLTVL.

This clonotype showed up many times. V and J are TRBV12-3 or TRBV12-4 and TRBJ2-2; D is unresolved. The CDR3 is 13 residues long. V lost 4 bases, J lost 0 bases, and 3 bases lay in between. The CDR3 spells CASSSTNTGELFF. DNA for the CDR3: TGTGCCAGCAGTTCTACGAACACCGGGGAGCTGTTTTTT.

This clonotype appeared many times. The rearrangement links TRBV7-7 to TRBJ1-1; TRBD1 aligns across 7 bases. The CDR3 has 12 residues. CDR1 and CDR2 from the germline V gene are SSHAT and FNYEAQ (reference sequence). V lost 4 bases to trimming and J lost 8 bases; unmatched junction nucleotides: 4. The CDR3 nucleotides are TGTGCCAGCAGCTCCTCACAGGGGGAAGCTTTCTTT. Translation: CASSSSQGEAFF. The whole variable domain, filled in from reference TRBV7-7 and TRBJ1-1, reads GAGVSQSPRYKVTKRGQDVTLRCDPISSHATLYWYQQALGQGPEFLTYFNYEAQPDKSGLPSDRFSAERPEGSISTLTIQRTEQRDSAMYRCASSSSQGEAFFGQGTRLTVV.

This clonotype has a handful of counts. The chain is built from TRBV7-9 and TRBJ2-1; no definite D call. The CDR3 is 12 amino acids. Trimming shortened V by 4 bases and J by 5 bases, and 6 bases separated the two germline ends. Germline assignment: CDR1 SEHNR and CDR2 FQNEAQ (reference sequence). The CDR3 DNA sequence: TGTGCCAGCAGCTACGGGCACAATGAGCAGTTCTTC. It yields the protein CASSYGHNEQFF. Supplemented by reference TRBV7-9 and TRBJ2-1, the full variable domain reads DTGVSQNPRHKITKRGQNVTFRCDPISEHNRLYWYRQTLGQGPEFLTYFQNEAQLEKSRLLSDRFSAERPKGSFSTLEIQRTEQGDSAMYLCASSYGHNEQFFGPGTRLTVL.